A selection of T cell receptor beta chains follows, all from one sample in a study of blood T cell repertoires in COVID-19. Profiling relied on immunoSEQ multiplex PCR, and the TCRdb table lists in-frame clones only, not all of them. The sample has about 180,000 clones, approximately 85% seen once; the top ten hold about 10%. The sample consisted of peripheral blood. Receptor source: a human donor with active or convalescent COVID-19. The donor label of this sample is uncertain. CDR3s include the opening cysteine and the closing phenylalanine or tryptophan. A D gene is named only where the DNA matches it firmly. The size entry is marked missing in some rows and otherwise reads once, few, many or a size class.

abundance	d_gene	j_gene	v_gene	CDR3aa	CDR3nt
once	TRBD1	TRBJ2-7	TRBV2	CASKNNRGPYEQYF	TGTGCCAGCAAGAACAACAGGGGTCCCTACGAGCAGTACTTC
NA	NA	TRBJ2-7	TRBV10-2	CASSEVTVRAYEQYF	TGCGCCAGCAGTGAGGTGACAGTGAGAGCCTACGAGCAGTACTTC
NA	NA	TRBJ1-3	TRBV20-1	CSASYMNTIYF	TGCAGTGCTAGTTATATGAACACCATATATTTT
NA	NA	TRBJ2-3	TRBV7-2	CASSSDYPPTDTQYF	TGTGCCAGCAGCTCGGACTACCCACCCACAGATACGCAGTATTTT
NA	NA	TRBJ1-2	TRBV12-3/TRBV12-4	CASNQGQRGGYTF	TGTGCCAGCAACCAGGGACAACGGGGAGGCTACACCTTC
many	NA	TRBJ2-2	TRBV11-2	CASSLGVAFTGELFF	TGTGCCAGCAGCTTAGGGGTAGCGTTTACCGGGGAGCTGTTTTTT
NA	TRBD2	TRBJ2-3	TRBV5-1	CASSLQAGASDTQYF	TGCGCCAGCAGCTTGCAAGCGGGGGCATCAGATACGCAGTATTTT
many	TRBD2	TRBJ2-7	TRBV7-9	CASSPPWVTSGANYEQYF	TGTGCCAGCAGCCCCCCGTGGGTGACTAGCGGTGCGAACTACGAGCAGTACTTC
NA	NA	TRBJ2-5	TRBV28	CASSFHRGAGETQYF	TGTGCCAGCAGTTTTCACCGGGGGGCTGGAGAGACCCAGTACTTC
NA	TRBD1	TRBJ2-2	TRBV2	CASSERTGPGELFF	TGTGCCAGCAGTGAGAGGACAGGGCCCGGGGAGCTGTTTTTT
NA	NA	TRBJ2-5	TRBV4-3	CASSPSTVGGETQYF	TGCGCCAGCAGCCCAAGTACGGTCGGCGGAGAGACCCAGTACTTC
NA	TRBD1	TRBJ2-7	TRBV28	CASSTPGTGAYEQYF	TGTGCCAGTAGCACTCCCGGGACAGGGGCCTACGAGCAGTACTTC
NA	NA	TRBJ2-1	TRBV24-1	CATSDPRTVWNEQFF	TGTGCCACCAGTGATCCACGGACAGTATGGAATGAGCAGTTCTTC
NA	TRBD1	TRBJ1-2	TRBV12-5	CASGLVQGGLPLYGYTF	TGTGCTAGTGGTTTGGTACAGGGGGGGTTACCCCTCTATGGCTACACCTTC
NA	NA	TRBJ2-4	TRBV28	CASSPSGSIALAKNIQYF	TGTGCCAGCAGCCCATCCGGGTCAATCGCCCTAGCCAAAAACATTCAGTACTTC
NA	NA	TRBJ2-2	TRBV27	CASRQANTGELFF	TGTGCCAGCAGACAGGCGAACACCGGGGAGCTGTTTTTT
NA	NA	TRBJ2-5	TRBV5-4	CASSYPRGETQYF	TGTGCCAGCAGCTACCCCAGGGGTGAGACCCAGTACTTC
NA	NA	TRBJ1-1	TRBV7-9	CATQVLWNTEAFF	TGTGCCACCCAGGTCTTATGGAACACTGAAGCTTTCTTT
NA	NA	TRBJ1-2	TRBV21-1	CARTSRDSARNGYTF	TGTGCCAGAACTAGCCGGGACAGTGCCCGGAATGGCTACACCTTC
NA	NA	TRBJ1-6	TRBV25-1	CASHPAGGINSPLHF	TGTGCCTCCCATCCCGCGGGCGGAATTAATTCACCCCTCCACTTT
NA	NA	TRBJ2-5	TRBV5-4	CASSSGTPLQETQYF	TGTGCCAGCAGCTCCGGGACACCCCTTCAAGAGACCCAGTACTTC
NA	TRBD2	TRBJ2-7	TRBV4-1	CASSRLAGGPYEQYF	TGCGCCAGCAGCCGACTAGCGGGGGGGCCCTACGAGCAGTACTTC
NA	NA	TRBJ2-2	TRBV21-1	CASSKGRGPRRGLSAGELFF	TGTGCCAGCAGCAAAGGTAGGGGACCGCGGAGGGGACTCTCTGCTGGGGAGCTGTTTTTT
NA	NA	TRBJ1-1	TRBV9	CASSVGGNEVAFF	TGTGCCAGCAGCGTAGGAGGGAATGAAGTAGCTTTCTTT
few	NA	TRBJ1-1	TRBV27	CASSLSFTVMNTEAFF	TGTGCCAGCAGTTTAAGTTTTACAGTTATGAACACTGAAGCTTTCTTT
NA	NA	TRBJ2-3	TRBV5-4	CASSLDSSNTQYF	TGTGCCAGCAGCTTGGATTCATCAAATACGCAGTATTTT
NA	TRBD1	TRBJ2-1	TRBV7-6	CASSSGTGSGNEQFF	TGTGCCAGCAGCTCCGGGACAGGGAGCGGGAATGAGCAGTTCTTC
few	NA	TRBJ1-2	TRBV19	CASTHPQGGNYGYTF	TGTGCCAGTACCCATCCCCAGGGAGGTAACTATGGCTACACCTTC
NA	NA	TRBJ1-1	TRBV28	CASSFQGRFTEAFF	TGTGCCAGCAGTTTTCAGGGGCGGTTCACTGAAGCTTTCTTT
NA	NA	TRBJ1-5	TRBV6-5	CASSPGVGQPQHF	TGTGCCAGCAGTCCAGGGGTAGGTCAGCCCCAGCATTTT
NA	NA	TRBJ1-2	TRBV29-1	CSFRDTFSGYTF	TGCAGCTTCCGGGACACCTTCTCCGGCTACACCTTC
NA	TRBD1	TRBJ1-2	TRBV7-9	CASSLSGGRIFNYGYTF	TGTGCCAGCAGCTTATCAGGGGGCCGAATTTTTAACTATGGCTACACCTTC
NA	TRBD2	TRBJ2-2	TRBV2	CASKAGENTGELFF	TGTGCCAGCAAAGCGGGGGAGAACACCGGGGAGCTGTTTTTT
NA	TRBD1	TRBJ1-2	TRBV5-4	CASSLGGRGIGGYTF	TGTGCCAGCAGCTTGGGTGGCAGGGGGATAGGTGGCTACACCTTC
NA	NA	TRBJ1-6	TRBV27	CASSISSYNSPLHF	TGTGCCAGTAGTATTAGCTCCTATAATTCACCCCTCCACTTT
NA	NA	TRBJ1-1	TRBV4-2	CASSHPVPPMNTEAFF	TGTGCCAGCAGCCACCCGGTCCCACCCATGAACACTGAAGCTTTCTTT
NA	TRBD1	TRBJ1-2	TRBV6-2/TRBV6-3	CASSLRQGSYGYTF	TGTGCCAGCAGCCTAAGACAGGGGAGCTATGGCTACACCTTC
NA	TRBD2	TRBJ2-5	TRBV6-6	CASSRLAGAIQETQYF	TGTGCCAGCAGTCGACTAGCGGGGGCCATCCAAGAGACCCAGTACTTC
NA	NA	TRBJ2-2	TRBV5-1	CASSLVGTSNTGELFF	TGCGCCAGCAGCTTGGTTGGCACCTCGAACACCGGGGAGCTGTTTTTT
NA	TRBD2	TRBJ2-1	TRBV30	CAWTVLAGANEQFF	TGTGCCTGGACTGTGCTAGCGGGGGCCAATGAGCAGTTCTTC